The subject of this entry is one T cell receptor (beta chain). The sample holds many counts of this clonotype. The antigen it recognizes is unknown. Base qualities are missing; no much larger clone stands one base away. The library was produced with PCR. This sample was sequenced with an Illumina HiSeq 2500. To normalize quantification of the TCRbeta repertoire, the TCR libraries were built with molecular barcoding that relied on unique molecular identifiers. TCRdb redid the processing of the public reads, applying fastp at Q25 and MiXCR, and retained in-frame beta chains. Each CDR3 protein gets just one entry, which takes the most common genes and DNA from the rows behind it. This sample is represented by about 110,000 distinct CDR3 sequences; 5.5% to 7% of them were singletons. Roughly 24% of the sample is in the top ten clones. These data belong to a study of T-cell reconstitution after alpha-beta-depleted transplantation in children (dated by TCRdb to 2016 to 2017). For context, the study as a whole: Using TCR repertoire profiling, the study followed T-cell immune reconstitution in a quantitative way in children after TCRalphabeta/CD19-depleted allogeneic hematopoietic cell transplantation.

CDR1 and CDR2 are read off the germline V gene (reference sequence) as MNHEY and SMNVEV. From cysteine to phenylalanine, the CDR3 is 16 amino acids long. The retained sequence is limited to the CDR3, 48 bases, with the frame set at the first base. V gives up 5 bases and J gives up 7 bases, and the segment between their germline ends measures 23 bases. Beyond this particular receptor, the publication reports: The apparently early recovery of alphabetaT-cell counts about two months after transplant reportedly depended on only several hundred rapidly expanded clones that came from non-depleted graft cells. The frequencies of hyperexpanded clones fell over the following months, and after one year, T-cell counts and TCRbeta diversity were mostly attributed to newly produced T cells. In some patients, high TCRbeta diversity at day 60 was attributed to recipient T cells and intrathymic progenitors that had survived conditioning.

Reading the label with the study, this specimen's treatment or condition is: allogeneic hematopoietic cell transplantation with graft depleted of TCRalphabeta T cells and CD19 B cells. The children who served as transplant recipients had been given grafts of TCRalphabeta/CD19-depleted allogeneic hematopoietic cells. This TCR came from a male patient under 10 years old who had a stem cell transplant for acute lymphoblastic leukemia, so the T cells may come from the graft donor. This sequence uses TRBV27 and TRBJ2-5, and perhaps TRBD1 as D gene, on 5 matching bases. The sample here was PBMCs, mostly from graft donor cells, taken 360 days after TCRalphabeta/CD19-depleted stem cell transplant. The CDR3 amino acid sequence is: CASSATDSLWFGTQYF. The DNA is TGTGCCAGCAGTGCAACCGACAGCCTTTGGTTCGGGACCCAGTACTTC.